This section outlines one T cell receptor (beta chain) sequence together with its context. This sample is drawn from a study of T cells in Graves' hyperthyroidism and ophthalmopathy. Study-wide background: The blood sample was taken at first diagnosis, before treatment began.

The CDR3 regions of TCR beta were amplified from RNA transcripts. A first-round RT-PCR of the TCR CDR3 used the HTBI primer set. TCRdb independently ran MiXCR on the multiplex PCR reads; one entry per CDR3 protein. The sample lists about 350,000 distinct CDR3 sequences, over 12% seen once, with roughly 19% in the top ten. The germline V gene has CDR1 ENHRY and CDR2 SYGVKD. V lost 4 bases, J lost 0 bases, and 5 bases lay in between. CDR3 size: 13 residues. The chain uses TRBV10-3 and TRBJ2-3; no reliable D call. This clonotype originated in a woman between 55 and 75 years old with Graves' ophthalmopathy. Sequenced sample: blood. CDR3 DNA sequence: TGTGCCATCAGTGGGGATAGCACAGATACGCAGTATTTT. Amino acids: CAISGDSTDTQYF.